This T cell receptor beta chain was obtained from a study of cytomegalovirus exposure and HLA in healthy donors. CDR3 length: 12 amino acids. Germline values: CDR1 SGHRS, CDR2 YFSETQ. The V end lost 4 bases, the J end lost 2 bases, and 7 bases lay between the germline ends. Primers for the PCR totalled 60 Vbeta and 13 Jbeta. The method was immunoSEQ multiplex PCR; TCRdb's version includes in-frame clones alone and lacks a portion of them. Here the sample spans some 180,000 clones, 70% to 80% being singletons. The receptor comes from a woman younger than 45 in good health and CMV-seropositive. This chain joins TRBV5-1 and TRBJ2-7; D gene ambiguous. The sample taken for sequencing was PBMCs. The CDR3 DNA reads TGCGCCAGCAGCCTTCCCCCCTACGAGCAGTACTTC. It is translated as CASSLPPYEQYF. Full variable domain (rest looked up from reference TRBV5-1 and TRBJ2-7): KAGVTQTPRYLIKTRGQQVTLSCSPISGHRSVSWYQQTPGQGLQFLFEYFSETQRNKGNFPGRFSGRQFSNSRSEMNVSTLELGDSALYLCASSLPPYEQYFGPGTRLTVT.